A selection of T cell receptor beta chains follows, all from one sample in a study of early T cells in non-severe SARS-CoV-2 infection. TCRdb recomputed calls from the 5' RACE reads with MiXCR, one row per CDR3 protein. The sample holds about 50,000 distinct CDR3 sequences, 6% to 8% seen once. Sequencing was performed on whole blood, taken at baseline. Receptor source: an adult who was a healthcare worker with PCR-confirmed SARS-CoV-2 infection or an uninfected control (not recorded which). The CDR3 runs from the conserved cysteine through the conserved F or W. A D gene is named only where the DNA matches it firmly. A clone size is listed for some rows: how often the clone was seen (once, few, many), or a class if it is expanded.

d_call,v_call,clone_size,j_call,cdr3_nt,cdr3_aa
-,TRBV28,-,TRBJ2-7,TGTGCCAGCAGTTTATCTGGGTGGACGCGCTACGAGCAGTACTTC,CASSLSGWTRYEQYF
-,TRBV7-9,many,TRBJ2-7,TGTGCCAGCAGCTCTACGGGCCCCGGCGAACACGAGCAGTACTTC,CASSSTGPGEHEQYF
-,TRBV11-2,many,TRBJ2-7,TGTGCCAGCAGCTTAGAAGGGACGTTGGCCTACGAGCAGTACTTC,CASSLEGTLAYEQYF
TRBD1,TRBV7-2,many,TRBJ1-5,TGTGCCAGCAGCGCGACAGGGAATCAGCCCCAGCATTTT,CASSATGNQPQHF
-,TRBV7-9,few,TRBJ1-1,TGTGCCAGCAGCTTAAGGGGCTCAGGGCAGAACACTGAAGCTTTCTTT,CASSLRGSGQNTEAFF
-,TRBV2,many,TRBJ2-4,TGTGCCAGCAGTGAAATTGGGGGGTCTGCCAAAAACATTCAGTACTTC,CASSEIGGSAKNIQYF
-,TRBV6-6,many,TRBJ1-1,TGTGCCAGCACCGGGAAGGGGGGGAGTGCTGAAGCTTTCTTT,CASTGKGGSAEAFF
TRBD1,TRBV5-1,-,TRBJ1-4,TGCGCCAGCAGTTGGACAGGGTTCACTAATGAAAAACTGTTTTTT,CASSWTGFTNEKLFF
TRBD1,TRBV19,many,TRBJ1-4,TGTGCCAGTAGTCCGCGGACAGGAACTGCAACTAATGAAAAACTGTTTTTT,CASSPRTGTATNEKLFF
TRBD1,TRBV7-9,many,TRBJ2-1,TGTGCCAGCAGCTTTTCCCCGGGGACAGGATCATTGGAGCAGTTCTTC,CASSFSPGTGSLEQFF
-,TRBV2,many,TRBJ1-1,TGTGCCGGTCGTCCGACACCAAACACTGAAGCTTTCTTT,CAGRPTPNTEAFF
-,TRBV3-1,-,TRBJ2-5,TGTGCCAGCAGCCAAGTGGAGACCCAGTACTTC,CASSQVETQYF
-,TRBV14,-,TRBJ2-3,TGTGCCAGCAGCCGCGACCGAGATACGCAGTATTTT,CASSRDRDTQYF
TRBD1,TRBV6-9,many,TRBJ2-7,TGTGCCAGCAGTTATCGTGGGACAGGTTTCGACGAGCAGTACTTC,CASSYRGTGFDEQYF
-,TRBV5-1,few,TRBJ2-3,TGCGCCAGCAGCTTCCGGGACTTGCGCACAGATACGCAGTATTTT,CASSFRDLRTDTQYF
-,TRBV7-7,-,TRBJ2-1,TGTGCCAGCAGCCCTCGGATGAACAATGAGCAGTTCTTC,CASSPRMNNEQFF
-,TRBV6-2/TRBV6-3,-,TRBJ2-2,TGTGCCAGCAGTTACGTCCCAAGTAGGAACACCGGGGAGCTGTTTTTT,CASSYVPSRNTGELFF
TRBD2,TRBV11-2,many,TRBJ2-3,TGTGCCAGCAGCTTTCTACCGGGACTACTCACAGATACGCAGTATTTT,CASSFLPGLLTDTQYF
TRBD2,TRBV28,many,TRBJ2-3,TGTGCCAGCAGTTCGCTAGCGGGAGGAGCGGATACGCAGTATTTT,CASSSLAGGADTQYF
-,TRBV30,-,TRBJ1-3,TGTGCCTGGAGTGTAGGTCCCTCTGGAAACACCATATATTTT,CAWSVGPSGNTIYF
-,TRBV19,many,TRBJ2-1,TGTGCCAGTAGTATCGGGTCAGGGAACAATGAGCAGTTCTTC,CASSIGSGNNEQFF
-,TRBV4-2,many,TRBJ2-3,TGTGCCAGCAGCCAAGCGAGGGATACGCAGTATTTT,CASSQARDTQYF
-,TRBV7-9,few,TRBJ1-4,TGTGCCAGCAGCCCCTATTTGGGGGATAATGAAAAACTGTTTTTT,CASSPYLGDNEKLFF
-,TRBV6-2/TRBV6-3,many,TRBJ2-7,TGTGCCAGCAGGCGGGAAGTCGAGCAGTACTTC,CASRREVEQYF
-,TRBV24-1,many,TRBJ1-3,TGTGCCACCAGTGATTTCTCTGGAAACACCATATATTTT,CATSDFSGNTIYF
-,TRBV12-3/TRBV12-4,-,TRBJ2-7,TGTGCCAGCAGTTTTGCAAGGGGGACCGGCTCCTACGAGCAGTACTTC,CASSFARGTGSYEQYF
-,TRBV14,few,TRBJ2-3,TGTGCCAGCAGCCAAGATTCGGGAGCCACAGATACGCAGTATTTT,CASSQDSGATDTQYF
TRBD1,TRBV6-1,-,TRBJ2-5,TGTGCCAGCAGACCTACAGGGGGCATAGAGACCCAGTACTTC,CASRPTGGIETQYF
TRBD2,TRBV15,-,TRBJ2-7,TGTGCCACCGCCCCAGGCGGGAGGTTCCACGAGCAGTACTTC,CATAPGGRFHEQYF
TRBD2,TRBV7-9,few,TRBJ2-7,TGTGCCAGCAGCTGGGGGGGGTCCGAGCAGTACTTC,CASSWGGSEQYF
TRBD2,TRBV12-3/TRBV12-4,-,TRBJ2-3,TGTGCCAGCAGTTTATCAGGACTAGCGCCAGATACGCAGTATTTT,CASSLSGLAPDTQYF
-,TRBV5-4,few,TRBJ2-4,TGTGCCAGCAGCTTGACAGGGCGGAACATTCAGTACTTC,CASSLTGRNIQYF
-,TRBV2,-,TRBJ2-7,TGTGCCAGCAGTGACGCAAGCCGGCAATCCTACGAGCAGTACTTC,CASSDASRQSYEQYF
-,TRBV29-1,-,TRBJ2-1,TGCAGCGGTTCCCACATGGGTGAGCAGTTCTTC,CSGSHMGEQFF
TRBD1,TRBV24-1,-,TRBJ1-5,TGTGCCACCAGTGATGGGACAGCGAAAAGCAATCAGCCCCAGCATTTT,CATSDGTAKSNQPQHF
TRBD1,TRBV25-1,many,TRBJ2-2,TGTGCCAGCAACAAAGGGACAGGAGGCACCGGGGAGCTGTTTTTT,CASNKGTGGTGELFF
-,TRBV29-1,many,TRBJ2-1,TGCAGCGTTGTCGGCCTAGCCAATGAGCAGTTCTTC,CSVVGLANEQFF
-,TRBV14,many,TRBJ1-2,TGTGCCAGCAGCCAAGATAGCGGGGGCCCGCCGCGGGGCTACACCTTC,CASSQDSGGPPRGYTF
TRBD2,TRBV7-9,few,TRBJ2-5,TGTGCCAGCAGCCGGGACTATCAAGAGACCCAGTACTTC,CASSRDYQETQYF
TRBD2,TRBV3-1,many,TRBJ2-1,TGTGCCAGCAGCCAGAGGCTACTAGCGGGCTCCTACAATGAGCAGTTCTTC,CASSQRLLAGSYNEQFF
-,TRBV9,-,TRBJ2-1,TGTGCCAGCAGCGTAGCTTTGGCTACCCCATGGGAGCAGTTCTTC,CASSVALATPWEQFF
-,TRBV28,-,TRBJ1-2,TGTGCCAGCAGCCCGAACTATGGCTACACCTTC,CASSPNYGYTF
-,TRBV7-9,-,TRBJ2-1,TGTGCCAGCAGGGACGGCGGGGACAATGAGCAGTTCTTC,CASRDGGDNEQFF
-,TRBV29-1,many,TRBJ2-3,TGCAGCGTGGGGTTTACAGATACGCAGTATTTT,CSVGFTDTQYF
-,TRBV5-4,many,TRBJ2-7,TGTGCCAGCAGCCAAGGAGGTCCAGCTACCTACGAGCAGTACTTC,CASSQGGPATYEQYF
-,TRBV6-2/TRBV6-3,many,TRBJ1-1,TGTGCCAGCAGTTACCCCTCAGAAGCTTTCTTT,CASSYPSEAFF
TRBD1,TRBV29-1,many,TRBJ2-1,TGCAGCGTTGCGGCGCCGGGACAGGGTTGGAATGAGCAGTTCTTC,CSVAAPGQGWNEQFF
TRBD1,TRBV27,many,TRBJ2-2,TGTGCCAGTACAGGGGCTAACACCGGGGAGCTGTTTTTT,CASTGANTGELFF
-,TRBV6-2/TRBV6-3,few,TRBJ2-1,TGTGCCAGCGGAGAGGGCCGCAATGAGCAGTTCTTC,CASGEGRNEQFF
-,TRBV10-2,few,TRBJ2-7,TGCGCCAGCACCTACTTGGACGAGCAGTACTTC,CASTYLDEQYF
TRBD2,TRBV20-1,-,TRBJ2-1,TGCAGTGCTAGACCTGATAGAGGGAGGGCCCTCAGTAATGAGCAGTTCTTC,CSARPDRGRALSNEQFF
-,TRBV21-1,many,TRBJ1-2,TGTGCCAGCAGCACTAGACATCAGGGGGACTATGGCTACACCTTC,CASSTRHQGDYGYTF
-,TRBV27,many,TRBJ1-2,TGTGCCAGCAGTGCCGTCCTGGGGGCAACAAACAACTATGGCTACACCTTC,CASSAVLGATNNYGYTF
TRBD1,TRBV6-5,few,TRBJ1-1,TGTGCCAGCAGTTACTCGGGACAGACGTTGAACACTGAAGCTTTCTTT,CASSYSGQTLNTEAFF
-,TRBV2,many,TRBJ1-5,TGTGCCAGCAGTTGGACGGATAGCAATCAGCCCCAGCATTTT,CASSWTDSNQPQHF